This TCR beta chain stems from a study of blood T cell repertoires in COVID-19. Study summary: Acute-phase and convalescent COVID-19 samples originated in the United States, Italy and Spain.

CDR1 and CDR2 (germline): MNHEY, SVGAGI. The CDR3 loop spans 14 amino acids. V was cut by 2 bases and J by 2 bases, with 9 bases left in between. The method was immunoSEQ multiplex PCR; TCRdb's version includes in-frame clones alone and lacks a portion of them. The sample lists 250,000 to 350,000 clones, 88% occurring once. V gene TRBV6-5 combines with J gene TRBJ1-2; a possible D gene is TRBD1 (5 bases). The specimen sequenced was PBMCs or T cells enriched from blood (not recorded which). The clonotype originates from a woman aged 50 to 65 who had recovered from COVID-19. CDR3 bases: TGTGCCAGCAGTTACCGGGGGGACAACTATGGCTACACCTTC. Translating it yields CASSYRGDNYGYTF.